This TCR beta chain was found in a study of T cell responses to AZD1222 COVID-19 vaccine. The study, taken as a whole, reports: The donor cohort was predominantly white British with a female majority, and clonal diversity may have been underestimated. Researchers took repertoire samples only after the peak T cell response had come. Spike was spanned by vaccine-associated CD4 TCRs, which were dominant at 160-218 and 743-854.

The study pooled second doses at about 4 or about 12 weeks. Measured with immunoSEQ multiplex PCR; TCRdb has only the in-frame clones, and not every one. The repertoire includes about 150,000 clones, over 80% of them detected once, and about 3.8% sits in the top ten. Worth noting for this clone: Its antigen is not identified.

The starting material was peripheral blood, obtained 28 days after the second AZD1222 dose. The source of this sequence is an adult who received the AZD1222 COVID-19 vaccine.

The CDR3 protein is CASSAQRGGVRTSSTDTQYF. The CDR3, as DNA: TGCGCCAGCAGCGCCCAGAGAGGGGGAGTAAGAACATCTAGCACAGATACGCAGTATTTT. The rearrangement links TRBV5-1 to TRBJ2-3; D might be TRBD1 (6 bases). Per germline, CDR1 SGHRS and CDR2 YFSETQ. Trimming stripped 4 bases from V and 0 bases from J, with 27 bases between. The CDR3 runs to 20 residues.